One and the same sample provided the 25 T cell receptor beta chains below, sequenced in a study of regulatory and conventional T cells in RAG deficiency. Generated by immunoSEQ multiplex PCR, the TCRdb table keeps only in-frame clones and is missing some. This sample has 8,500 or so clones, with 75% to 85% found just once. The same data also went into a second study, on regulatory T cells. That paper states: Amplification used 52 TRBV primers and 13 TRBJ primers.

Sequenced material: CD8+ T cells sorted from blood. The receptor set was obtained from a human donor in good health.

This chain's CDR3 is CASSYTQGAWETQYF. The CDR3 bases are TGTGCCAGCAGTTACACGCAGGGGGCTTGGGAGACCCAGTACTTC. The chain combines TRBV6-5 with TRBJ2-5; 8 positions match TRBD1. From germline, CDR1 is MNHEY and CDR2 SVGAGI. The CDR3 loop spans 15 amino acids. V was clipped by 2 bases and J by 5 bases; unmatched bases: 7.

The rearrangement links TRBV9 to TRBJ1-3; tentative D call: TRBD1 (5 bases). Germline lookup yields CDR1 SGDLS and CDR2 YYNGEE. The CDR3 totals 17 residues. The ends were cut back, 0 bases at V and 0 bases at J, with 13 bases in the middle. The CDR3: CASSVGGYLSSGNTIYF. CDR3 sequence (DNA): TGTGCCAGCAGCGTAGGGGGGTACTTGAGCTCTGGAAACACCATATATTTT.

J is TRBJ1-1 and V is TRBV4-1, with 7 bases identical to TRBD1. With V trimmed by 0 bases and J by 4 bases, 5 bases remained unmatched. CDR3 length equals 15 residues. Germline CDR1 MGHRA, CDR2 YSYEKL. In nucleotides, the CDR3 is TGCGCCAGCAGCCAAGAACAGGGGTTCGGCACTGAAGCTTTCTTT. This codes for CASSQEQGFGTEAFF.

This clone was recorded only once. The chain combines TRBV5-4 with TRBJ2-5; 11 nucleotides line up with TRBD2. The CDR3 is made up of 15 amino acids. Per germline, CDR1 SGHNT and CDR2 YYREEE (reference sequence). V gave up 4 bases and J gave up 3 bases; unmatched junction bases: 5. CDR3 sequence (DNA): TGTGCCAGCAGCGGTCTTAGCGGGGGGGAAGAGACCCAGTACTTC. Amino acids: CASSGLSGGEETQYF.

The V gene is TRBV2, the J gene TRBJ2-1; 11 nucleotides match TRBD2. This CDR3 has 15 residues. V lost 5 bases and J lost 9; bases outside the gene matches: 9. CDR1 SNHLY and CDR2 FYNNEI come from the germline V gene. The CDR3 loop reads CASSFSGRGGPEQFF. CDR3 coding DNA: TGTGCCAGCAGTTTTAGCGGGAGGGGGGGGCCTGAGCAGTTCTTC.

This chain joins TRBV13 and TRBJ1-4, with 8 bases identical to TRBD1. The CDR3 is made up of 15 amino acids. Germline V gene data show CDR1 as PRHDT and CDR2 as FYEKMQ (reference sequence). V shed 4 bases and J 7 bases; nucleotides not matched to a gene: 8. CDR3 amino acids: CASSYGQGEVEKLFF. In nucleotides, the CDR3 is TGTGCCAGCAGCTATGGACAGGGAGAAGTTGAAAAACTGTTTTTT.

This sequence joins TRBV19 and TRBJ1-3; 12 bases line up with TRBD1. J lost 4 bases, V lost 5 bases, and 6 bases had no gene match. Germline CDR1 reads LNHDA; CDR2 reads SQIVND (reference sequence). This CDR3 has 16 amino acids. The CDR3 protein is CASSPGTGGSGNTIYF. CDR3 nucleotides: TGTGCCAGTAGTCCCGGGACAGGGGGCTCCGGAAACACCATATATTTT.

This sequence joins TRBV9 and TRBJ2-3; 9 positions agree with TRBD2. CDR1 is SGDLS and CDR2 is YYNGEE in the germline V gene. V lost 0 bases and J lost 4; bases outside the gene matches: 6. This CDR3 has 16 amino acids. The CDR3 DNA follows: TGTGCCAGCAGCGTAGGTGGCGGGGGGGCGGCAGATACGCAGTATTTT. The encoded protein is CASSVGGGGAADTQYF. The entire variable domain, with the rest obtained from reference TRBV9 and TRBJ2-3, is as follows: DSGVTQTPKHLITATGQRVTLRCSPRSGDLSVYWYQQSLDQGLQFLIQYYNGEERAKGNILERFSAQQFPDLHSELNLSSLELGDSALYFCASSVGGGGAADTQYFGPGTRLTVL.

This clone was seen a few times. The genes are TRBV5-6 and TRBJ2-1, with TRBD2 matching 9 bases. V lost 2 bases and J lost 9; bases outside the gene matches: 6. CDR3 size: 14 residues. Germline V gives CDR1 SGHDT, CDR2 YYEEEE. For the CDR3, the DNA is TGTGCCAGCAGCTTCGGGACTAGCCATCCTGAGCAGTTCTTC. Translated, it gives CASSFGTSHPEQFF. The complete variable domain, with remaining parts taken from reference TRBV5-6 and TRBJ2-1, reads DAGVTQSPTHLIKTRGQQVTLRCSPKSGHDTVSWYQQALGQGPQFIFQYYEEEERQRGNFPDRFSGHQFPNYSSELNVNALLLGDSALYLCASSFGTSHPEQFFGPGTRLTVL.

The genes are TRBV6-4 and TRBJ1-1; a possible D gene is TRBD1 (6 bases). CDR1 MRHNA and CDR2 SNTAGT come from the germline V gene. The CDR3 loop spans 15 amino acids. The V and J ends lost 8 bases and 1 base respectively, with 17 bases between them. CDR3 loop: CASFAAGEKNTEAFF. The CDR3 DNA reads TGTGCCAGCTTCGCGGCAGGGGAAAAGAACACTGAAGCTTTCTTT.

This chain connects TRBV5-8 to TRBJ2-7, with D possibly being TRBD2 (6 bases). The CDR3 extends over 15 amino acids. Germline lookup yields CDR1 SGHTS and CDR2 YDEGEE. The ends were cut back, 2 bases at V and 3 bases at J, with 15 bases in the middle. This chain's CDR3 is CASSFQSSGFYEQYF. CDR3 bases: TGTGCCAGCAGCTTCCAATCGAGCGGGTTCTACGAGCAGTACTTC. Complete variable domain (other parts from reference TRBV5-8 and TRBJ2-7): EAGVTQSPTHLIKTRGQQATLRCSPISGHTSVYWYQQALGLGLQFLLWYDEGEERNRGNFPPRFSGRQFPNYSSELNVNALELEDSALYLCASSFQSSGFYEQYFGPGTRLTVT.

This chain joins TRBV5-6 and TRBJ1-2; 9 nucleotides match TRBD1. The germline V gene has CDR1 SGHDT and CDR2 YYEEEE. This CDR3 comprises 16 residues. J gave up 3 bases and V 4 bases, and 10 bases lay outside the gene matches. The CDR3 DNA follows: TGTGCCAGCAGCATCGGGACAGGGAACGTGTACTATGGCTACACCTTC. Translated: CASSIGTGNVYYGYTF. The entire variable domain, with the rest obtained from reference TRBV5-6 and TRBJ1-2, is as follows: DAGVTQSPTHLIKTRGQQVTLRCSPKSGHDTVSWYQQALGQGPQFIFQYYEEEERQRGNFPDRFSGHQFPNYSSELNVNALLLGDSALYLCASSIGTGNVYYGYTFGSGTRLTVV.

V usage is TRBV27 and J usage is TRBJ2-4, with no clear D. The germline CDR1 and CDR2 sequences are MNHEY and SMNVEV (reference sequence). V lost 4 bases, J lost 8 bases, and 12 bases lay in between. This CDR3 has 13 amino acids. Here the CDR3 reads CASSSGPVDIQYF. The CDR3 region has the DNA TGTGCCAGCAGTTCCGGACCCGTGGACATTCAGTACTTC.

The chain employs TRBV19 and TRBJ2-2; D not certain. The CDR3 length is 13 residues. CDR1 is LNHDA, CDR2 SQIVND, per germline (reference sequence). The ends were cut back, 6 bases at V and 3 bases at J, with 8 bases in the middle. For the CDR3, the DNA is TGTGCCAGTAGCCTCGCCGACACCGGGGAGCTGTTTTTT. This encodes CASSLADTGELFF.

The chain has TRBV7-9 and TRBJ2-1; a weak D match, TRBD2 (5 bases). V lost 0 bases and J 6 bases, leaving 6 bases between the germline ends. Per the germline V gene, CDR1 is SEHNR and CDR2 is FQNEAQ (reference sequence). The CDR3 covers 13 residues. CDR3 in DNA: TGTGCCAGCAGCTTAGCTAGCGTCAATGAGCAGTTCTTC. Translating gives CASSLASVNEQFF.

This chain joins TRBV2 and TRBJ1-5; 8 bases map to TRBD1. Germline CDR1 is SNHLY and CDR2 is FYNNEI. The CDR3 has 13 amino acids. The junction had 4 bases not matched to a gene; V was cut back by 5 bases and J by 7 bases. The chain's CDR3 is CASSHRGSQPQHF. The CDR3 DNA reads TGTGCCAGCAGTCACAGGGGGTCACAGCCCCAGCATTTT.

The genes are TRBV7-9 and TRBJ2-5; D is unresolved. Germline lookup yields CDR1 SEHNR and CDR2 FQNEAQ (reference sequence). This CDR3 has 13 residues. V was clipped by 6 bases and J by 1 base, with 9 bases between them. CDR3 in DNA: TGTGCCAGCAGGGATCCTCTCCAAGAGACCCAGTACTTC. Its translation is CASRDPLQETQYF.

The chain has TRBV6-5 and TRBJ2-7, with no clear D. Trimming cost V 6 bases and J 3 bases, with 12 bases left between them. The germline CDR1 and CDR2 sequences are MNHEY and SVGAGI. The CDR3 contains 13 residues. This chain's CDR3 is CASSPSLGYEQYF. The CDR3, as DNA: TGTGCCAGCAGCCCCTCCCTGGGCTACGAGCAGTACTTC.

This chain uses TRBV5-1 with TRBJ2-5, with 9 nucleotides matching TRBD1. The CDR3 is 14 amino acids. Looked up from germline, CDR1 is SGHRS and CDR2 is YFSETQ. V gave up 6 bases and J gave up 4 bases; unmatched junction bases: 7. CDR3 loop: CASTRQGDGETQYF. The CDR3 coding sequence is TGCGCCAGCACCCGACAGGGGGATGGAGAGACCCAGTACTTC.

The V call is TRBV25-1, the J call TRBJ2-2, with TRBD2 identical over 9 bases. The ends lost 1 base at V and 4 bases at J; junction bases unmatched: 7. The CDR3 is made up of 17 amino acids. Germline V CDR1 and CDR2: MGHDK, SYGVNS. This CDR3 is CASSESAGGPATGELFF. CDR3 DNA: TGTGCCAGCAGTGAATCGGCGGGAGGGCCGGCCACCGGGGAGCTGTTTTTT.

The chain couples TRBV4-2 to TRBJ1-5, with D possibly TRBD1 on 6 matching bases. The CDR3 length is 14 residues. V lost 0 bases and J 4 bases, leaving 7 bases between the germline ends. The V gene's germline CDR1 is LGHNA and CDR2 YNFKEQ. The CDR3 protein is CASSQEGGNQPQHF. The CDR3 region has the DNA TGTGCCAGCAGCCAAGAAGGGGGGAATCAGCCCCAGCATTTT.

Only one count was recorded for this clone. The CDR3 nucleotides read TGTGCCAGCAGAGATACTCGAGGACGGAGGGAGGGCCAGCCCCAGCATTTT. Protein sequence: CASRDTRGRREGQPQHF. This chain uses TRBV2 with TRBJ1-5; D ambiguous. Germline loops: CDR1 SNHLY, CDR2 FYNNEI. The CDR3 is made up of 17 amino acids. Trimming stripped 6 bases from V and 7 bases from J, with 25 bases between.

This clone is termed large. V and J are TRBV6-1 and TRBJ1-1; a possible D gene is TRBD1 (6 bases). The CDR3 sequence is 15 residues long. V was trimmed by 2 bases and J by 7 bases, leaving 17 bases between them. The germline V gene encodes CDR1 MNHNS and CDR2 SASEGT. CDR3 nucleotide sequence: TGTGCCAGCAGTGAATTTTTGAGTCGGGACAATGAAGCTTTCTTT. Translated: CASSEFLSRDNEAFF.

The chain couples TRBV19 to TRBJ1-5; the D gene is possibly TRBD1 (5 bases). The V gene lost 2 bases and the J gene lost 7 bases, with 9 bases spanning the gap. The CDR3 extends over 13 amino acids. Germline CDR1 reads LNHDA; CDR2 reads SQIVND (reference sequence). The CDR3 is CASSIQGRQPQHF. The CDR3 nucleotides read TGTGCCAGTAGTATACAGGGTCGGCAGCCCCAGCATTTT.

The V call is TRBV10-3, the J call TRBJ2-2; D gene ambiguous. The CDR3 has 13 amino acids. In germline, CDR1 is ENHRY, CDR2 SYGVKD. V was clipped by 6 bases and J by 3 bases, with 8 bases between them. The CDR3 protein is CAISTRDTGELFF. In nucleotides, the CDR3 is TGTGCCATCAGCACAAGGGACACCGGGGAGCTGTTTTTT.